This is a list of T cell receptor beta chains from one sample in a study of blood T cells in healthy people across ages. TCRdb independently ran MiXCR on the 5' RACE reads; one entry per CDR3 protein. The repertoire holds approximately 350,000 distinct CDR3 sequences, with 52% as singletons. The sequenced sample was blood. These receptors were collected from a man aged 60 to 69 in good health. The CDR3 runs from the conserved cysteine through the conserved F or W. A D gene is named only where the DNA matches it firmly. Clone size is shown for a subset of rows, as once, few, many or a class of expanded clone.

d_gene: NA
j_gene: TRBJ2-1
abundance: NA
v_gene: TRBV7-9
CDR3nt: TGTGCCAGCAGCTTCGGGGCCGAGGAATATGAGCAGTTCTTC
CDR3aa: CASSFGAEEYEQFF

d_gene: NA
j_gene: TRBJ2-4
abundance: NA
v_gene: TRBV20-1
CDR3nt: TGCAGTGCTAGACCCGACAGCGGGGCCAAAAACATTCAGTACTTC
CDR3aa: CSARPDSGAKNIQYF

d_gene: NA
j_gene: TRBJ2-2
abundance: NA
v_gene: TRBV5-1
CDR3nt: TGCGCCAGCAGCGAGGACAACCCCACCGGGGAGCTGTTTTTT
CDR3aa: CASSEDNPTGELFF

d_gene: TRBD2
j_gene: TRBJ2-7
abundance: NA
v_gene: TRBV25-1
CDR3nt: TGTGCCGGCAGTGAATATTCGGGGACTAGCGGGCGAACCTACGAGCAGTACTTC
CDR3aa: CAGSEYSGTSGRTYEQYF

d_gene: TRBD1
j_gene: TRBJ2-5
abundance: NA
v_gene: TRBV11-2
CDR3nt: TGTGCCAGCAGCGAACCTCAGGGGGATCAAGAGACCCAGTACTTC
CDR3aa: CASSEPQGDQETQYF

d_gene: NA
j_gene: TRBJ2-6
abundance: many
v_gene: TRBV27
CDR3nt: TGTGCCAGCAGTACCCGGGTGGCCAACGTCCTGACTTTC
CDR3aa: CASSTRVANVLTF

d_gene: TRBD1
j_gene: TRBJ2-5
abundance: NA
v_gene: TRBV15
CDR3nt: TGTGCCACCAGCAGAGATGGGACAGAAGAGACCCAGTACTTC
CDR3aa: CATSRDGTEETQYF

d_gene: TRBD2
j_gene: TRBJ2-1
abundance: NA
v_gene: TRBV29-1
CDR3nt: TGCAGCGTCCGTTTGAGCGGGAGGGCGAATGAGCAGTTCTTC
CDR3aa: CSVRLSGRANEQFF

d_gene: NA
j_gene: TRBJ1-1
abundance: NA
v_gene: TRBV20-1
CDR3nt: TGCAGTGCCGCGACAAACACTGAAGCTTTCTTT
CDR3aa: CSAATNTEAFF

d_gene: TRBD2
j_gene: TRBJ2-5
abundance: NA
v_gene: TRBV11-1
CDR3nt: TGTGCCAGCAGCCCCGGGACTAGCGGGAGAGTGGGGCCCCAAGAGACCCAGTACTTC
CDR3aa: CASSPGTSGRVGPQETQYF

d_gene: TRBD1
j_gene: TRBJ2-5
abundance: many
v_gene: TRBV14
CDR3nt: TGTGCCAGCAGCCAATTGGGACAGGGGAGATCAGAGACCCAGTACTTC
CDR3aa: CASSQLGQGRSETQYF

d_gene: TRBD1
j_gene: TRBJ1-6
abundance: NA
v_gene: TRBV6-5
CDR3nt: TGTGCCAGCAGGACAGGGTCTCTTTCACCCCTCCACTTT
CDR3aa: CASRTGSLSPLHF

d_gene: NA
j_gene: TRBJ2-6
abundance: NA
v_gene: TRBV5-1
CDR3nt: TGCGCCAGCAGTAGTTACAGCAGGAGCTCTGGGGCCAACGTCCTGACTTTC
CDR3aa: CASSSYSRSSGANVLTF

d_gene: NA
j_gene: TRBJ2-7
abundance: NA
v_gene: TRBV7-6
CDR3nt: TGTGCCAGCAGCGCCCGCGGCCCCGAGCAGTACTTC
CDR3aa: CASSARGPEQYF

d_gene: NA
j_gene: TRBJ2-3
abundance: few
v_gene: TRBV30
CDR3nt: TGTGCCTGGAGAAAGCGGAGTCTCTCCACAGATACGCAGTATTTT
CDR3aa: CAWRKRSLSTDTQYF

d_gene: TRBD1
j_gene: TRBJ1-1
abundance: NA
v_gene: TRBV28
CDR3nt: TGTGCCAGCAGTCTTGGGGGTTTGACAGGGAGGACTGAAGCTTTCTTT
CDR3aa: CASSLGGLTGRTEAFF

d_gene: NA
j_gene: TRBJ2-5
abundance: NA
v_gene: TRBV5-5
CDR3nt: TGTGCCAGCAGCAGAACAGGGACCCAAGAGACCCAGTACTTC
CDR3aa: CASSRTGTQETQYF

d_gene: TRBD2
j_gene: TRBJ2-5
abundance: NA
v_gene: TRBV7-8
CDR3nt: TGTGCCAGCAGCCCCACCGCCCCTAGCGGGGGGTACAATGAGCAGTACTTC
CDR3aa: CASSPTAPSGGYNEQYF

d_gene: TRBD2
j_gene: TRBJ2-7
abundance: few
v_gene: TRBV20-1
CDR3nt: TGCAGTGCTAGAAGAGCGGGAGGCCCCTACGAGCAGTACTTC
CDR3aa: CSARRAGGPYEQYF

d_gene: TRBD1
j_gene: TRBJ2-3
abundance: few
v_gene: TRBV12-3/TRBV12-4
CDR3nt: TGTGCCAGCACGGACAGGGCACATCATACGCAGTATTTT
CDR3aa: CASTDRAHHTQYF

d_gene: NA
j_gene: TRBJ2-7
abundance: NA
v_gene: TRBV7-9
CDR3nt: TGTGCCAGCAGACACCAGAGCTACGAGCAGTACTTC
CDR3aa: CASRHQSYEQYF

d_gene: NA
j_gene: TRBJ2-7
abundance: NA
v_gene: TRBV20-1
CDR3nt: TGCAGTGCTAGAGATTTCCAGGGGGGCTACGAGCAGTACTTC
CDR3aa: CSARDFQGGYEQYF

d_gene: NA
j_gene: TRBJ2-6
abundance: many
v_gene: TRBV7-2
CDR3nt: TGTGCCAGCAGCCGGATGTCTGGGGCCAACGTCCTGACTTTC
CDR3aa: CASSRMSGANVLTF

d_gene: TRBD2
j_gene: TRBJ2-3
abundance: few
v_gene: TRBV5-1
CDR3nt: TGCGCCAGCAGTCGACTAGCGGGGGAGTCAGATACGCAGTATTTT
CDR3aa: CASSRLAGESDTQYF

d_gene: TRBD2
j_gene: TRBJ2-4
abundance: NA
v_gene: TRBV12-3/TRBV12-4
CDR3nt: TGTGCCAGCAGCTTGGGGGGGACTAGTGCGGTTCAGTACTTC
CDR3aa: CASSLGGTSAVQYF

d_gene: NA
j_gene: TRBJ1-2
abundance: NA
v_gene: TRBV25-1
CDR3nt: TGTGCCAGCAGTGACCCCGGCAGGGACGGCTACACCTTC
CDR3aa: CASSDPGRDGYTF

d_gene: TRBD1
j_gene: TRBJ2-4
abundance: once
v_gene: TRBV10-1
CDR3nt: TGCGCCAGCAGTTCTGACAGGGAGGCCAAAAACATTCAGTACTTC
CDR3aa: CASSSDREAKNIQYF

d_gene: TRBD1
j_gene: TRBJ1-1
abundance: NA
v_gene: TRBV20-1
CDR3nt: TGCAGTGCTAGGGCGCAGGGGGTGAACTTGTTGGCTGAAGCTTTCTTT
CDR3aa: CSARAQGVNLLAEAFF

d_gene: NA
j_gene: TRBJ2-3
abundance: few
v_gene: TRBV7-3
CDR3nt: TGTGCCAGCAGCCTCTCCCATCGCACAGATACGCAGTATTTT
CDR3aa: CASSLSHRTDTQYF

d_gene: TRBD2
j_gene: TRBJ2-1
abundance: NA
v_gene: TRBV11-2
CDR3nt: TGTGCCAGCAGCGCCCCCCCGGGAGGCGGGAGCAATGAGCAGTTCTTC
CDR3aa: CASSAPPGGGSNEQFF

d_gene: TRBD1
j_gene: TRBJ1-1
abundance: few
v_gene: TRBV6-5
CDR3nt: TGTGCCAGCACGCGACAGGGGGCTACCACTGAAGCTTTCTTT
CDR3aa: CASTRQGATTEAFF

d_gene: NA
j_gene: TRBJ2-7
abundance: many
v_gene: TRBV11-1
CDR3nt: TGTGCCAGCAGCGCCCGGAAGGGGACCGGGGTCGAGCAGTACTTC
CDR3aa: CASSARKGTGVEQYF

d_gene: NA
j_gene: TRBJ2-5
abundance: NA
v_gene: TRBV20-1
CDR3nt: TGCAGTGCCGCTGGGGGGGGCGGGCAAGAGACCCAGTACTTC
CDR3aa: CSAAGGGGQETQYF

d_gene: TRBD1
j_gene: TRBJ1-2
abundance: few
v_gene: TRBV20-1
CDR3nt: TGCAGTGCTATCTTGACAGGGGCCAAATCTAACTATGGCTACACCTTC
CDR3aa: CSAILTGAKSNYGYTF

d_gene: NA
j_gene: TRBJ2-3
abundance: NA
v_gene: TRBV10-3
CDR3nt: TGTGCCATCAGCGCGGTTTCGCAAACAGATACGCAGTATTTT
CDR3aa: CAISAVSQTDTQYF

d_gene: NA
j_gene: TRBJ2-2
abundance: NA
v_gene: TRBV20-1
CDR3nt: TGCAGTGCTAGAGACTCTAGCGAGGGGGCCGCGAACACCGGGGAGCTGTTTTTT
CDR3aa: CSARDSSEGAANTGELFF

d_gene: TRBD2
j_gene: TRBJ2-1
abundance: NA
v_gene: TRBV6-6
CDR3nt: TGTGCCAGCAGCCGGAACAGCGGGGGGAGCTCCTACAATGAGCAGTTCTTC
CDR3aa: CASSRNSGGSSYNEQFF

d_gene: TRBD1
j_gene: TRBJ2-7
abundance: NA
v_gene: TRBV5-1
CDR3nt: TGCGCCAGCAGCGGGGGACAGATCCACGAGCAGTACTTC
CDR3aa: CASSGGQIHEQYF